The 7 T cell receptor beta chains listed next were all sequenced from one sample in a study of blood T cell repertoires in COVID-19. Assay: immunoSEQ multiplex PCR; the TCRdb copy retains only in-frame clones and omits some. The sample holds roughly 410,000 clones, around 89% seen once. The sequenced sample consisted of peripheral blood. Receptors were obtained from a woman aged 40 to 50 with COVID-19, enrolled during active disease.

The chain links TRBV2 to TRBJ2-3; D remains ambiguous. Trimming removed 3 bases from V and 6 bases from J, with 4 bases in between. Germline V CDR1 and CDR2: SNHLY, FYNNEI. This CDR3 region has 11 residues. CDR3 protein: CASSEGDTQYF. CDR3 coding DNA: TGTGCCAGCAGTGAGGGCGATACGCAGTATTTT.

This chain's CDR3 is CASSPQSRDRDHGYTF. The CDR3 DNA reads TGTGCCAGCTCACCTCAGAGCCGGGACAGGGACCATGGCTACACCTTC. The chain combines TRBV18 with TRBJ1-2; 9 bases fit TRBD1. Trimming at V came to 3 bases and at J to 6 bases, leaving 11 bases not matched to a gene. The CDR3 consists of 16 residues. Germline lookup yields CDR1 KGHSH and CDR2 LQKENI.

This sequence joins TRBV6-5 and TRBJ2-7; maybe TRBD1 (6 bases). Germline V gene data show CDR1 as MNHEY and CDR2 as SVGAGI. V shed 5 bases and J shed 5 bases, with 13 bases lying between them. This CDR3 comprises 13 residues. The CDR3 DNA is TGTGCCAGCAGTCGGACAGTGAACAACGAGCAGTACTTC. As protein: CASSRTVNNEQYF.

In this sample, this clone turned up a few times. The J gene is TRBJ2-7, the V gene TRBV7-9; 7 bases map to TRBD1. This CDR3 region has 15 residues. Germline values: CDR1 SEHNR, CDR2 FQNEAQ (reference sequence). V lost 4 bases to trimming and J lost 2 bases; unmatched junction nucleotides: 8. CDR3 nucleotides: TGTGCCAGCAGCTCAAATAGGGGACAGCCCTACGAGCAGTACTTC. Amino acid sequence: CASSSNRGQPYEQYF.

This sequence joins TRBV4-3 and TRBJ1-1, with D maybe TRBD1 (5 bases). V dropped 3 bases and J dropped 11 bases, with 13 bases sitting between them. CDR1 LGHNA and CDR2 YSLEER come from the germline V gene. The length of the CDR3 is 12 residues. Written as DNA, the CDR3 is TGCGCCAGCAGCCAGACTGGACAAGGCGCTTTCTTT. It specifies CASSQTGQGAFF.

The chain links TRBV28 to TRBJ1-4; D is uncertain. The V gene lost 4 bases and the J gene lost 5 bases, with 8 bases spanning the gap. CDR1 and CDR2 (germline): MDHEN, SYDVKM. CDR3 size: 13 residues. The CDR3 DNA follows: TGTGCCAGCAGTTCCGGGATGAATGAAAAACTGTTTTTT. It yields the protein CASSSGMNEKLFF.

The chain has TRBV9 and TRBJ2-2; D uncertain. V dropped 0 bases and J dropped 7 bases, with 10 bases sitting between them. Germline CDR1 is SGDLS and CDR2 is YYNGEE. CDR3 length: 14 residues. This chain's CDR3 is CASSVESSGGELFF. The CDR3 nucleotides are TGTGCCAGCAGCGTAGAGAGCTCTGGCGGGGAGCTGTTTTTT.